This TCR beta chain stems from a study of technical replicates of blood from a handful of donors. The CDR3 sequence is 15 residues long. The V and J ends lost 9 bases and 7 bases, in that order; junction bases with no gene match: 11. CDR1 and CDR2 (germline): MGHRA, YSYEKL. This table comes from immunoSEQ multiplex PCR, and its TCRdb copy is limited to in-frame clones, with some not included. The table shows 72,000 or so clones, with 94% occurring only once. The clonotype comes from a human donor in good health. The material sequenced was T cells isolated from PBMCs. This rearrangement joins TRBV4-1 to TRBJ2-1; 11 bases line up with TRBD2. The DNA for the CDR3 is TGCGCCAGTTCAACTAGCGGGAGAAGGAAAAATGAGCAGTTCTTC. Amino acid sequence: CASSTSGRRKNEQFF.